This T cell receptor beta chain was obtained from a study of T-cell reconstitution after alpha-beta-depleted transplantation in children. Regarding the study as a whole: Several hundred graft clones that had expanded were reportedly the source of alpha-beta T cells about two months after transplant. By one year post-transplant, T-cell counts and diversity largely arose from T cells that were newly produced.

As it was prepared, the TCRbeta library received unique molecular identifiers. TCRdb analysed the PCR reads with MiXCR anew, one entry per CDR3 protein. The data contain about 290,000 distinct CDR3 sequences, roughly 7.8% of them singletons. In this sample, this clonotype turned up many times. Its antigen is still unknown. V shed 5 bases and J 3 bases; nucleotides not matched to a gene: 18. The CDR3 has 18 amino acids. The material was peripheral blood, obtained 360 days after TCRalphabeta/CD19-depleted stem cell transplant. V and J are TRBV12-3 or TRBV12-4 and TRBJ2-5, with 7 bases that match TRBD2. This clonotype was obtained from a female patient between 2 and 15 years old who had a stem cell transplant for Fanconi anemia, so the T cells may come from the graft donor. The CDR3 DNA is TGTGCCAGCAGTCCAACCTTTGTAGTAGCGGGCGACAAAGAGACCCAGTACTTC. This sequence encodes CASSPTFVVAGDKETQYF.